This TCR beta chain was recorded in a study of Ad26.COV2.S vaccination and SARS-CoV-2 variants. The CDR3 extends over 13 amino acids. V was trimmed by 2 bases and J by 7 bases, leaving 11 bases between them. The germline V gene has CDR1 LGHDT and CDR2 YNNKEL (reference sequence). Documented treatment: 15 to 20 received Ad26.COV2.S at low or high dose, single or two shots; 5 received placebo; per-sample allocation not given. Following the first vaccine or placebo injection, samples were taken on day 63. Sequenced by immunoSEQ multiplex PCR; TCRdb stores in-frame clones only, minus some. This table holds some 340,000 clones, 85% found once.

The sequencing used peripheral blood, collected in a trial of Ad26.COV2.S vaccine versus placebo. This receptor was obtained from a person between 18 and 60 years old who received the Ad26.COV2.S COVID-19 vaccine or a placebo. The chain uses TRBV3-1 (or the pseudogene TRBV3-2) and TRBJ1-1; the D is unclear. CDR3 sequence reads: CASSQYSKIEAFF. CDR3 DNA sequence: TGTGCCAGCAGCCAATACAGTAAGATTGAAGCTTTCTTT.